One sample yielded the 21 T cell receptor beta chains listed below, sequenced in a study of T-cell memory formation after mild COVID-19 listed by TCRdb under 2021. The library was generated by 5' RACE. Sequenced using an Illumina NovaSeq 6000. TCRdb redid the processing of the public reads, applying fastp at Q25 and MiXCR, and retained in-frame beta chains. Rows with one shared CDR3 protein collapse into an entry with the most common genes and DNA. This sample has 350,000 to 500,000 distinct CDR3 sequences in its table, and 20% of those were observed once. The ten largest clones capture roughly 8.4% of the sample. Sequenced: PBMCs or a T cell subset sorted from them (not recorded which). These receptors all stem from an adult woman who had mild COVID-19 (a few samples of this study predate the infection). The sample titles of this study are shuffled in the database, so cell type and time point are left out; the donor was told from shared clones.

This chain connects TRBV12-3 or TRBV12-4 to TRBJ1-2; a weak D match, TRBD1 (6 bases). The V and J ends lost 8 bases and 8 bases respectively, with 15 bases between them. This CDR3 region has 12 residues. The CDR3 is CASGAEGVGYTF. CDR3 in DNA: TGTGCCAGCGGAGCAGAGGGGGTGGGCTACACCTTC.

This clonotype has just a few counts. This chain links TRBV5-6 with TRBJ2-7; 8 nucleotides agree with TRBD2. Germline V CDR1 and CDR2: SGHDT, YYEEEE. The trim removed 4 bases at V and 2 bases at J, leaving 8 bases unmatched. The length of the CDR3 is 15 residues. As DNA, the CDR3 is TGTGCCAGCAGCCCGGAAGCGGGGGCCGCCTACGAGCAGTACTTC. This encodes CASSPEAGAAYEQYF.

The table lists this clonotype with a few counts. The chain employs TRBV7-2 and TRBJ2-5; D is unclear. The CDR3 is 11 residues long. Per the germline V gene, CDR1 is SGHTA and CDR2 is FQGNSA. The V gene lost 1 base and the J gene lost 9 bases, with 6 bases spanning the gap. CDR3 amino acids: CASSLGSAQYF. As DNA, the CDR3 is TGTGCCAGCAGCTTAGGGTCGGCCCAGTACTTC.

The chain recombines TRBV9 with TRBJ2-7; weak D call: TRBD1 (5 bases). CDR1 is SGDLS and CDR2 is YYNGEE in the germline V gene. The CDR3 runs to 14 residues. The germline V and J ends were trimmed by 0 bases and 2 bases, with 9 bases remaining between them. CDR3 sequence reads: CASSVASTAYEQYF. In DNA form, the CDR3 reads TGTGCCAGCAGCGTAGCTTCGACAGCCTACGAGCAGTACTTC.

The genes are TRBV12-3 or TRBV12-4 and TRBJ2-3; a possible D gene is TRBD1 (6 bases). The germline V and J ends were trimmed by 5 bases and 2 bases, with 17 bases remaining between them. This CDR3 is 16 amino acids long. CDR3 region: CASSAGELGHTDTQYF. In DNA form, the CDR3 reads TGTGCCAGCAGTGCAGGGGAGCTAGGACACACAGATACGCAGTATTTT.

The chain joins TRBV4-1 to TRBJ1-5; no firm D call. Trimming left V 0 bases short and J 2 bases short, with 14 bases between. CDR1 is MGHRA, CDR2 YSYEKL, per germline. The CDR3 runs to 17 residues. The CDR3, as DNA: TGCGCCAGCAGCCAAGACCCCGTCAGGAAGCGCAATCAGCCCCAGCATTTT. Its protein product is CASSQDPVRKRNQPQHF.

This chain links TRBV7-2 with TRBJ2-7; D remains ambiguous. Trimming removed 4 bases at V and 0 bases at J, with 10 bases between. Germline assignment: CDR1 SGHTA and CDR2 FQGNSA. The CDR3 contains 14 residues. CDR3: CASSSTAGSYEQYF. The CDR3 DNA sequence: TGTGCCAGCAGCTCCACAGCAGGCTCCTACGAGCAGTACTTC.

This clonotype was detected a few times. V gene TRBV20-1 combines with J gene TRBJ1-6; no definite D call. Germline V gene data show CDR1 as DFQATT and CDR2 as SNEGSKA (reference sequence). Trimming shortened V by 0 bases and J by 2 bases, and 11 bases separated the two germline ends. The CDR3 consists of 16 residues. The CDR3 DNA is TGCAGTGCTAGAGAGAATAAGGCGACCTATAATTCACCCCTCCACTTT. Its translation is CSARENKATYNSPLHF.

The chain recombines TRBV6-4 with TRBJ2-1; D could derive from TRBD1 or TRBD2 (6 bases each). There are 14 residues in the CDR3. The V and J ends lost 0 bases and 7 bases respectively, with 10 bases between them. Germline CDR1 reads MRHNA; CDR2 reads SNTAGT. CDR3 coding DNA: TGTGCCAGCAGTGACTCTGGGGGGCGAAATGAGCAGTTCTTC. Amino acids: CASSDSGGRNEQFF.

A few counts support this clonotype. The chain has TRBV6-5 and TRBJ2-3; 10 bases line up with TRBD2. This CDR3 spans 16 amino acids. The V segment lost 2 bases and the J segment 6 bases; nucleotides outside the gene matches: 8. Germline V CDR1 and CDR2: MNHEY, SVGAGI. CDR3 DNA: TGTGCCAGCAGTTACGGAGCGGGAGGGCCTCCGGATACGCAGTATTTT. It yields the protein CASSYGAGGPPDTQYF.

V usage is TRBV7-2 and J usage is TRBJ2-3; TRBD2 aligns across 10 bases. The CDR3 totals 17 residues. J gave up 6 bases and V 5 bases, and 14 bases lay outside the gene matches. CDR1 is SGHTA and CDR2 is FQGNSA in the germline V gene. The DNA for the CDR3 is TGTGCCAGCAGCCGGTGGACTAGCGGAGAGCTCACGGATACGCAGTATTTT. Translation gives CASSRWTSGELTDTQYF.

There are many counts of this clonotype. The CDR3 is CASSQGQGAYEQYF. The CDR3 DNA is TGCGCCAGCAGCCAAGGACAGGGGGCCTACGAGCAGTACTTC. The chain couples TRBV4-1 to TRBJ2-7; 9 bases fit TRBD1. V lost 1 base to trimming and J lost 2 bases; unmatched junction nucleotides: 0. The CDR3 runs 14 residues. In germline, CDR1 is MGHRA, CDR2 YSYEKL.

The gene calls are TRBV3-1 and TRBJ1-2; a weak D match, TRBD1 (6 bases). Trimming left V 2 bases short and J 8 bases short, with 18 bases between. The CDR3 length is 15 residues. The V gene's germline CDR1 is LGHDT and CDR2 YNNKEL (reference sequence). The CDR3 coding sequence is TGTGCCAGCAGCCAAAGTCAAACAGGGACCAGGGGCTACACCTTC. This encodes CASSQSQTGTRGYTF.

Ten or more counts support this clonotype. The chain recombines TRBV24-1 with TRBJ2-2, with 8 nucleotides matching TRBD1. Germline CDR1 is KGHDR and CDR2 is SFDVKD. The CDR3 length is 18 residues. V dropped 2 bases and J dropped 6; count of bases not matched to a gene: 13. The CDR3 loop reads CATSDSPWGTGRSGELFF. The CDR3 DNA follows: TGTGCCACCAGTGATTCACCGTGGGGGACAGGTCGGTCCGGGGAGCTGTTTTTT.

The V and J genes are TRBV29-1 and TRBJ2-5; a weak D match, TRBD1 (5 bases). Trimming removed 0 bases from V and 1 base from J, with 9 bases in between. CDR1 and CDR2 (germline): SQVTM, ANQGSEA. This CDR3 has 14 amino acids. The CDR3 sequence is CSVEEWTSQETQYF. CDR3 DNA sequence: TGCAGCGTTGAAGAGTGGACAAGCCAAGAGACCCAGTACTTC.

The chain has TRBV12-3 or TRBV12-4 and TRBJ2-2; D is unclear. There are 15 residues in the CDR3. Trimming left V 6 bases short and J 7 bases short, with 18 bases between. As DNA, the CDR3 is TGTGCCAGCAGCAAAAACCCCGCCCCCATCGGGGAGCTGTTTTTT. It specifies CASSKNPAPIGELFF.

The chain uses TRBV20-1 and TRBJ2-3; 7 positions agree with TRBD1. Germline V gene data show CDR1 as DFQATT and CDR2 as SNEGSKA (reference sequence). The CDR3 is 15 residues long. Losses at the gene ends were 3 bases for V and 1 base for J; bases not matched to a gene: 7. The CDR3 sequence: CSASLSGGGTDTQYF. DNA for the CDR3: TGCAGTGCTAGCCTCTCAGGGGGAGGCACAGATACGCAGTATTTT.

This chain joins TRBV7-9 and TRBJ2-1, with 8 positions matching TRBD2. V gave up 6 bases and J gave up 5 bases; unmatched junction bases: 6. The germline gives CDR1 SEHNR, CDR2 FQNEAQ (reference sequence). This CDR3 is built from 14 residues. CDR3 loop: CASSRGLADNEQFF. The DNA of the CDR3 is TGTGCCAGCAGTAGAGGACTAGCCGACAATGAGCAGTTCTTC.

The chain carries TRBV7-8 and TRBJ2-2; possibly TRBD2 for D (6 bases). In germline, CDR1 is SGHVS, CDR2 FQNEAQ. The V gene lost 5 bases and the J gene lost 1 base, with 11 bases spanning the gap. The CDR3 sequence is 15 residues long. DNA of the CDR3: TGTGCCAGCAGCCCGGTGGGAGGGAACACCGGGGAGCTGTTTTTT. Its translation is CASSPVGGNTGELFF.

This clonotype was counted many times. The chain joins TRBV12-3 or TRBV12-4 to TRBJ2-7; weak D call: TRBD2 (6 bases). V was cut by 3 bases and J by 3 bases, with 12 bases left in between. The CDR3 sequence is 14 residues long. The CDR3 sequence is CASSFRGKGYEQYF. The CDR3 bases are TGTGCCAGCAGTTTCCGGGGGAAAGGCTACGAGCAGTACTTC.

V and J are TRBV4-2 and TRBJ2-1; tentatively, D is TRBD1 or TRBD2 (6 bases each). V was cut by 0 bases and J by 4 bases, with 13 bases left in between. This CDR3 has 16 residues. Germline CDR1 and CDR2: LGHNA and YNFKEQ. Here the CDR3 DNA reads TGTGCCAGCAGCCAAGAGAATGGGGGGCAGTACAATGAGCAGTTCTTC. Residues: CASSQENGGQYNEQFF.